The TCR beta chain under discussion was sequenced for a study of monozygotic twins with inflammatory bowel disease. General study results and limits: Variability in patient repertoires may have come partly from differing immunosuppressive treatments.

The CDR3 is 17 residues long. Germline V gene sequence: CDR1 SGHDN, CDR2 FVKESK. As regards this clonotype: Its target is unknown.

TCRdb re-called the 5' RACE reads and shows each CDR3 protein once, DNA omitted. Reported are nearly 450,000 distinct CDR3 sequences; the ten largest clones contain roughly 2.2%. The clonotype was recovered from a human donor with ulcerative colitis or Crohn's disease, or a healthy co-twin of an affected twin (not recorded which). Sequenced: blood. The rearrangement uses TRBV14 and TRBJ1-1; the D gene TCRdb calls, TRBD1, cannot be checked with no DNA. CDR3 in amino acids: CASSYRAGQGSSTEAFF.